The 27 T cell receptor beta chains listed next were all sequenced from one sample in a study of regulatory T cells in long-lasting Graves disease (dated by TCRdb to the early 2020s). The time point label for this specimen denotes: newly diagnosed GD, antithyroid drugs for less than 3 months. For both TCR sequencing and RNA sequencing, RNA was extracted from PBMCs in TRIzol. Receptors were amplified or captured by multiplex PCR. TCRdb names Illumina HiSeq 4000 as the instrument used. iRepertoire HTBI primers and Arm-PCR amplification of CDR3 regions were used to construct TCR beta libraries. The public reads were run again by TCRdb, first through fastp at Q25 and then through MiXCR, and only productive beta chains were kept. Rows matching on CDR3 protein sequence are summarized as one entry with the most common DNA and genes. Here the sample has 550,000 to 700,000 distinct CDR3 sequences; 15% to 20% occur a single time. The ten largest clones represent 12% of the sample.

This sample also appeared in a second study, on T cells in Graves' hyperthyroidism and ophthalmopathy.

This specimen consisted of peripheral blood mononuclear cells (PBMCs), obtained at new diagnosis, from a patient treated with antithyroid drugs. The receptors originated from a man younger than 35 with Graves disease. Donor details come from another sample of the same person, matched by shared clones.

This chain connects TRBV19 to TRBJ2-6; tentative D call: TRBD2 (7 bases). Trimming removed 4 bases at V and 8 bases at J, with 18 bases between. The germline V gene has CDR1 LNHDA and CDR2 SQIVND (reference sequence). The CDR3 extends over 16 amino acids. This CDR3 is CASSTGWGGGSNVLTF. DNA for the CDR3: TGTGCCAGTAGTACTGGTTGGGGGGGCGGATCCAACGTCCTGACTTTC.

This clonotype showed up just a few times. The genes are TRBV19 and TRBJ2-2; D call uncertain. CDR3 length: 15 amino acids. Germline-derived CDR1 and CDR2 are LNHDA and SQIVND (reference sequence). V was shortened by 7 bases and J by 1 base, with 13 bases between the two germline ends. For the CDR3, the DNA is TGTGCCAGTATCCCGGCGGAAGAGAACACCGGGGAGCTGTTTTTT. It specifies CASIPAEENTGELFF. The variable domain in full, completed from reference TRBV19 and TRBJ2-2, reads DGGITQSPKYLFRKEGQNVTLSCEQNLNHDAMYWYRQDPGQGLRLIYYSQIVNDFQKGDIAEGYSVSREKKESFPLTVTSAQKNPTAFYLCASIPAEENTGELFFGEGSRLTVL.

There are many counts of this clonotype. V is TRBV28 and J is TRBJ2-7, with TRBD1 identical over 7 bases. The trim removed 3 bases at V and 6 bases at J, leaving 8 bases unmatched. Germline loops: CDR1 MDHEN, CDR2 SYDVKM. The CDR3 runs 14 residues. This chain's CDR3 is CASSLGTEHREQYF. The CDR3 DNA reads as TGTGCCAGCAGTTTGGGGACAGAACACCGCGAGCAGTACTTC.

The genes are TRBV6-1 and TRBJ2-7; TRBD2 aligns across 11 bases. In germline, CDR1 is MNHNS, CDR2 SASEGT. This CDR3 spans 16 amino acids. V shed 7 bases and J 4 bases; nucleotides not matched to a gene: 12. The DNA for the CDR3 is TGTGCCAGCACCTTAGCGGGGGGGACAGGGCTTTACGAGCAGTACTTC. It yields the protein CASTLAGGTGLYEQYF.

The chain links TRBV9 to TRBJ2-7; 8 bases are shared with TRBD2. CDR1 is SGDLS and CDR2 is YYNGEE in the germline V gene. The CDR3 has 15 amino acids. With V trimmed by 0 bases and J by 5 bases, 7 bases remained unmatched. This CDR3 is CASSVASGSLDEQYF. The CDR3 bases are TGTGCCAGCAGCGTAGCCAGCGGGAGTCTGGACGAGCAGTACTTC.

This clonotype appeared many times. The chain combines TRBV7-9 with TRBJ2-3, with 8 bases aligning to TRBD1. The CDR3 loop spans 15 amino acids. CDR1 is SEHNR, CDR2 FQNEAQ, per germline (reference sequence). The V segment lost 6 bases and the J segment 2 bases; nucleotides outside the gene matches: 7. Here the CDR3 reads CASSGGQDYTDTQYF. Written as DNA, the CDR3 is TGTGCCAGCAGTGGGGGACAGGACTACACAGATACGCAGTATTTT.

This clonotype appeared many times. The chain has TRBV2 and TRBJ2-1; tentative D call: TRBD2 (5 bases). Germline V gene lookup returns CDR1 SNHLY and CDR2 FYNNEI. V was pared by 4 bases and J by 2 bases, with 15 bases between. This CDR3 is built from 16 residues. The DNA of the CDR3 is TGTGCCAGCAGTGCCTTGGTAGCGTTAACCTACAATGAGCAGTTCTTC. Its translation: CASSALVALTYNEQFF.

This clonotype was picked up many times. The gene calls are TRBV11-2 and TRBJ1-3, with D uncertain. V was trimmed by 3 bases and J by 1 base, leaving 13 bases between them. CDR1 SGHAT and CDR2 FQNNGV come from the germline V gene. The CDR3 spans 16 residues. The CDR3 DNA follows: TGTGCCAGCAGCTTTCCTGTTACGGAATCTGGAAACACCATATATTTT. Translation gives CASSFPVTESGNTIYF.

This clonotype was observed many times. The chain carries TRBV30 and TRBJ1-2; TRBD1 matches 10 bases. This CDR3 contains 13 residues. Germline CDR1 and CDR2: GTSNPN and SVGIG (reference sequence). V was pared by 4 bases and J by 5 bases, with 4 bases of the junction left unmatched. CDR3 residues: CAWTRDRGYGYTF. The CDR3 bases are TGTGCCTGGACCCGGGACAGGGGATATGGCTACACCTTC. Supplemented by reference TRBV30 and TRBJ1-2, the full variable domain reads SQTIHQWPATLVQPVGSPLSLECTVEGTSNPNLYWYRQAAGRGLQLLFYSVGIGQISSEVPQNLSASRPQDRQFILSSKKLLLSDSGFYLCAWTRDRGYGYTFGSGTRLTVV.

There are many counts of this clonotype. CDR3 sequence reads: CASSQESSTDRDTGELFF. The CDR3 coding sequence is TGTGCCAGCAGCCAAGAATCCTCGACAGATCGCGACACCGGGGAGCTGTTTTTT. The chain joins TRBV3-1 to TRBJ2-2; TRBD1 is a possible D gene (5 bases). The V end lost 0 bases, the J end lost 3 bases, and 17 bases lay between the germline ends. Per germline, CDR1 LGHDT and CDR2 YNNKEL (reference sequence). There are 18 residues in the CDR3.

The sample holds a few counts of this clonotype. The germline gene is not matched at one end of the junction; a read error may be the cause. V and J are TRBV5-1 and TRBJ2-1; tentatively, D is TRBD2 (5 bases). Gene TRBJ2-5 matches the end of the DNA better, so the J call may be wrong. This CDR3 has 15 amino acids. The germline V gene encodes CDR1 SGHRS and CDR2 YFSETQ. CDR3 protein: CASSLGSGKVATQYF. The CDR3 DNA is TGTGCCAGCAGCTTGGGGAGTGGGAAAGTGGCGACCCAGTACTTC.

Details on this clonotype: One base away lies a much larger clone, so this may be a sequencing read error. This likely comes from a read error, as the CDR3 has no conserved phenylalanine or tryptophan at its end. The chain employs TRBV15 and TRBJ2-1, with D perhaps matching TRBD2 (5 bases). Germline V gives CDR1 LNHNV, CDR2 YYDKDF (reference sequence). V dropped 0 bases and J dropped 1 base, with 13 bases sitting between them. The length of the CDR3 is 17 residues. The CDR3 reads CATSRDGGVFSYNEQFL. DNA of the CDR3: TGTGCCACCAGCAGAGATGGAGGAGTCTTTTCCTACAATGAGCAGTTCCTC.

This clonotype showed up many times. CDR3 in amino acids: CASSLVGLDHYTDTQYF. In DNA, the CDR3 is TGTGCCAGCAGCTTAGTAGGCCTAGATCATTACACAGATACGCAGTATTTT. This chain joins TRBV7-2 and TRBJ2-3, with D uncertain. The CDR3 runs 17 residues. Trimming removed 1 base from V and 2 bases from J, with 16 bases in between. Germline V gene data show CDR1 as SGHTA and CDR2 as FQGNSA.

In this sample, this clonotype turned up many times. The chain joins TRBV5-1 to TRBJ2-1; 11 bases fit TRBD2. The CDR3 consists of 17 residues. Per the germline V gene, CDR1 is SGHRS and CDR2 is YFSETQ. The ends lost 5 bases at V and 8 bases at J; junction bases unmatched: 15. CDR3 in amino acids: CASSIRTSGYVMDEQFF. CDR3 DNA: TGCGCCAGCAGTATCCGGACTAGCGGGTATGTCATGGATGAGCAGTTCTTC. The variable domain in full, completed from reference TRBV5-1 and TRBJ2-1, reads KAGVTQTPRYLIKTRGQQVTLSCSPISGHRSVSWYQQTPGQGLQFLFEYFSETQRNKGNFPGRFSGRQFSNSRSEMNVSTLELGDSALYLCASSIRTSGYVMDEQFFGPGTRLTVL.

Many counts were recorded for this clonotype. The rearrangement uses TRBV6-5 and TRBJ2-7; D perhaps matches TRBD2 (6 bases). This CDR3 region has 14 residues. Germline CDR1 MNHEY, CDR2 SVGAGI. Trimming pared 4 bases from V and 2 bases from J, leaving 12 bases between. This CDR3 is CASSSGLATYEQYF. DNA of the CDR3: TGTGCCAGCAGTTCCGGGCTAGCGACCTACGAGCAGTACTTC.

DNA for the CDR3: TGTGCCAGCAACTCGGGGGGCGGGGAGCTGTTTTTT. Translating it yields CASNSGGGELFF. V and J are TRBV3-1 and TRBJ2-2; 7 bases are a match to TRBD2. CDR3 size: 12 residues. J was trimmed by 7 bases and V by 7 bases; bases with no gene match: 3. From germline, CDR1 is LGHDT and CDR2 YNNKEL (reference sequence).

This clonotype was detected only a few times. J is TRBJ1-3 and V is TRBV7-9, with D maybe TRBD1 (5 bases). The V end was cut by 2 bases, the J end by 0 bases, with 8 bases between. Germline-derived CDR1 and CDR2 are SEHNR and FQNEAQ (reference sequence). The CDR3 loop spans 15 amino acids. The CDR3: CASSLRGPSGNTIYF. The DNA for the CDR3 is TGTGCCAGCAGCTTAAGGGGACCCTCTGGAAACACCATATATTTT.

CDR3 sequence: CASNSGFSTDTQYF. The CDR3, as DNA: TGTGCCAGCAACAGCGGGTTTAGCACAGATACGCAGTATTTT. The rearrangement links TRBV6-1 to TRBJ2-3, with D perhaps TRBD2 (6 bases). Germline loops: CDR1 MNHNS, CDR2 SASEGT. Between the trimmed V and J ends, which lost 7 bases and 0 bases, there was a span of 11 bases. CDR3 size: 14 residues.

This clonotype was counted many times. V usage is TRBV28 and J usage is TRBJ1-2; no clear D. This CDR3 is built from 15 residues. Germline lookup yields CDR1 MDHEN and CDR2 SYDVKM. V lost 5 bases and J lost 4, with 17 bases in between. The CDR3 reads CASSAVPGSLYGYTF. The CDR3 DNA reads TGTGCCAGCAGTGCAGTCCCGGGATCCCTCTATGGCTACACCTTC.

This clonotype showed up many times. V usage is TRBV7-9 and J usage is TRBJ2-5; unclear D gene. The CDR3 contains 15 residues. Germline CDR1 reads SEHNR; CDR2 reads FQNEAQ (reference sequence). With 2 bases removed from V and 1 base from J, the gap between germline ends came to 11 bases. The CDR3 DNA reads as TGTGCCAGCAGCTTAACGTTTGGCGTCCAAGAGACCCAGTACTTC. Translated: CASSLTFGVQETQYF.

The chain carries TRBV28 and TRBJ2-7; 8 bases fit TRBD2. Germline CDR1 and CDR2: MDHEN and SYDVKM. V shed 5 bases and J 4 bases; nucleotides not matched to a gene: 10. This CDR3 contains 15 residues. CDR3 coding DNA: TGTGCCAGCAGTCCGGGGGGGGGGACGATTTACGAGCAGTACTTC. Its translation is CASSPGGGTIYEQYF.

This clonotype was detected only a few times. J is TRBJ2-7 and V is TRBV6-1; 7 positions agree with TRBD1. The CDR3 length is 14 residues. From germline, CDR1 is MNHNS and CDR2 SASEGT. Trimming at V came to 8 bases and at J to 3 bases, leaving 10 bases not matched to a gene. The CDR3 is CASSLPGTVYEQYF. CDR3 nucleotides: TGTGCCAGCTCCCTCCCCGGGACAGTCTACGAGCAGTACTTC.

This clonotype was recorded at least ten times. CDR3 protein: CASHSGSLNEQYF. For the CDR3, the DNA is TGTGCCAGCCATAGCGGGAGCCTAAACGAGCAGTACTTC. The V gene is TRBV6-1, the J gene TRBJ2-7, with TRBD2 identical over 9 bases. Germline assignment: CDR1 MNHNS and CDR2 SASEGT. Trimming at V came to 8 bases and at J to 5 bases, leaving 7 bases not matched to a gene. This CDR3 region has 13 residues.

This clonotype was seen repeatedly, ten times or more. The chain carries TRBV19 and TRBJ1-1; D is possibly TRBD1 (5 bases). Germline CDR1 and CDR2: LNHDA and SQIVND (reference sequence). This CDR3 is 15 amino acids long. The V end was cut by 8 bases, the J end by 3 bases, with 19 bases between. The CDR3, as DNA: TGTGCCAGTCCTCTGAGCAGGGCTAGGGACACTGAAGCTTTCTTT. Translated, it gives CASPLSRARDTEAFF.

V is TRBV11-2 and J is TRBJ2-3; 14 bases align to TRBD2. The CDR3 spans 20 residues. V gave up 6 bases and J gave up 0 bases; unmatched junction bases: 14. Germline-derived CDR1 and CDR2 are SGHAT and FQNNGV. The CDR3 sequence: CASRSTTGTSGRTSTDTQYF. The DNA for the CDR3 is TGTGCCAGCAGATCTACAACCGGGACTAGCGGGAGAACTAGCACAGATACGCAGTATTTT.

The table lists this clonotype with a few counts. The chain is built from TRBV12-3 or TRBV12-4 and TRBJ2-7; TRBD1 might be the D (5 bases). Trimming pared 5 bases from V and 3 bases from J, leaving 17 bases between. This CDR3 is built from 15 residues. The CDR3 sequence: CASSPIGVGDYEQYF. The CDR3 DNA reads as TGTGCCAGCAGTCCCATAGGGGTAGGCGACTACGAGCAGTACTTC.

The chain couples TRBV18 to TRBJ1-1, with 9 bases aligning to TRBD1. Germline lookup yields CDR1 KGHSH and CDR2 LQKENI. Trimming removed 6 bases from V and 8 bases from J; junction bases left unmatched: 13. This CDR3 has 15 residues. Written as DNA, the CDR3 is TGTGCCAGCTCCCAGGCCGGGACAGGGAGCCTCGAAGCTTTCTTT. Its protein product is CASSQAGTGSLEAFF.